This entry is about one TCR beta chain. The antigen is undetermined. This sample is drawn from a study of chemoradiotherapy in HPV16-positive cancers. Study as a whole: A couple of HPV16-positive patients' cells yielded candidate HPV-specific clones and common motifs. Study results and caveats: Functional assays defining HPV-specific T cells used only a couple of HPV16-positive patients. During treatment, candidate HPV-specific clones and E7-related motifs expanded in tumor.

The data were produced by immunoSEQ multiplex PCR, yet TCRdb's version contains in-frame clones alone and is incomplete. The sample shows 1,200 to 1,500 clones, roughly nine tenths of them seen only once. V lost 3 bases to trimming and J lost 5 bases, with 11 bases between them. CDR1 is LNHNV, CDR2 YYDKDF, per germline (reference sequence). The CDR3 loop spans 13 amino acids. The receptor was derived from a human donor with HPV-associated anogenital cancer. The starting material was tumor tissue, obtained from a patient who underwent chemoradiotherapy. V gene TRBV15 combines with J gene TRBJ2-7; D possibly matches TRBD1 or TRBD2 (5 bases each). CDR3 DNA sequence: TGTGCCACCAGCAGGGGGGTGGGACACGAGCAGTACTTC. This gives the protein CATSRGVGHEQYF.